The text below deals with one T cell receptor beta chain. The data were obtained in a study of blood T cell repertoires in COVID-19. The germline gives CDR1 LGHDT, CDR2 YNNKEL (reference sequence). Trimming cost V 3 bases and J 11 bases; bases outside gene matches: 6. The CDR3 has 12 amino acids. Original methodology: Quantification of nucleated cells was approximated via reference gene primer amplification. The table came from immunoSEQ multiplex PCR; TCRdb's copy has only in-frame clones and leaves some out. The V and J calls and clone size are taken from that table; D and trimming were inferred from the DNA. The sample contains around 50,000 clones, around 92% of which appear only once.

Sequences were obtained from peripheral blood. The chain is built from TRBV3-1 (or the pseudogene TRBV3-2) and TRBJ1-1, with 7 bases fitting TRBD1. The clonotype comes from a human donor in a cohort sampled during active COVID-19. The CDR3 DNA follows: TGTGCCAGCAGCCAGTTGACAGGGTTGGCTTTCTTT. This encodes CASSQLTGLAFF.